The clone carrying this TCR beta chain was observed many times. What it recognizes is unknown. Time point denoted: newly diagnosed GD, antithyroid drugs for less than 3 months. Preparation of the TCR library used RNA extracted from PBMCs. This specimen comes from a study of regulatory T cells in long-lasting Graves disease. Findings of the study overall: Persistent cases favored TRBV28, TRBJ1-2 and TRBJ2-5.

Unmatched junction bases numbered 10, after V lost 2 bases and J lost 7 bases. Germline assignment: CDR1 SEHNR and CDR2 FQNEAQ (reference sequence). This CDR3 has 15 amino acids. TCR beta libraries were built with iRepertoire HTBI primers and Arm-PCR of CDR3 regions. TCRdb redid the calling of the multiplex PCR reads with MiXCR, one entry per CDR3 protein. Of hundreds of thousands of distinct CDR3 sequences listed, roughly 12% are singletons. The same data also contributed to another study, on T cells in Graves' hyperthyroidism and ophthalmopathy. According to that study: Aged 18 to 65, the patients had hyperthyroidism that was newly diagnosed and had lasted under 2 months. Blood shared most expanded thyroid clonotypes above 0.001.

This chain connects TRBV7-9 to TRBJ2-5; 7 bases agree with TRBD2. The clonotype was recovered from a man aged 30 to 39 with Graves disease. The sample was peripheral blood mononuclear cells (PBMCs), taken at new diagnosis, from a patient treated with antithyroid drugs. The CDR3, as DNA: TGTGCCAGCAGCTTACGGCAGCGCACGGGAGGGACCCAGTACTTC. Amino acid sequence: CASSLRQRTGGTQYF.